The rows below give T cell receptor beta chains drawn from one sample of a study of blood T cell repertoires in COVID-19. Sequencing was performed with immunoSEQ multiplex PCR; in TCRdb, only in-frame clones are kept and a portion is missing. The sample contains fewer than 500,000 clones, about nine tenths of which appear only once. The sequenced material came from peripheral blood. The receptors were gathered from a woman between 25 and 40 years old with active or convalescent COVID-19. The CDR3 runs from the conserved cysteine through the conserved F or W. Fields, in order: D gene, J gene, V gene, CDR3 DNA, CDR3 protein. A D gene is named only where the DNA matches it firmly.

>TRBD1|TRBJ1-1|TRBV10-3
TGTGCCCCTAAAAATCGCAGGGGGCGGGGCACTGAAGCTTTCTTT
CAPKNRRGRGTEAFF
>TRBD1|TRBJ1-1|TRBV7-9
TGTGCCAGCAGCTTAGCAGGGGGCCGGACTGAAGCTTTCTTT
CASSLAGGRTEAFF
>.|TRBJ2-2|TRBV27
TGTGCCAGCAGTTTACTAGCGAACACCGGGGAGCTGTTTTTT
CASSLLANTGELFF
>.|TRBJ2-7|TRBV6-1
TGTGCCAGCAGTGGTAATCGATATCTATCCTCCTACGAGCAGTACTTC
CASSGNRYLSSYEQYF
>.|TRBJ1-2|TRBV2
TGTGCCAGCAGTCCCCCTAAGGGGAATTTTATTTCGGTCACCTTC
CASSPPKGNFISVTF
>.|TRBJ2-1|TRBV12-3/TRBV12-4
TGTGCCAGCAGACTTCGCAATGAGCAGTTCTTC
CASRLRNEQFF
>TRBD2|TRBJ2-7|TRBV7-9
TGTGCCACCAGTCTGGCGGGAGATCTGTCCTACGAGCAGTACTTC
CATSLAGDLSYEQYF
>.|TRBJ1-5|TRBV7-9
TGTGCCAGCAGCTTAGTAGGTCCGGGACTGCAGCCCCAGCATTTT
CASSLVGPGLQPQHF
>.|TRBJ1-4|TRBV6-5
TGTGCCAGCAGGCGGACCGGGACAATAGATGAAAAACTGTTTTTT
CASRRTGTIDEKLFF
>TRBD2|TRBJ2-1|TRBV3-1/TRBV3-2
TGTGCCAGCAGCCCGGGACTAGCGGGAGGGCCTACGGATGAGCAGTTCTTC
CASSPGLAGGPTDEQFF